The rows below give T cell receptor beta chains drawn from one sample of a study of post-analysis software for immune sequencing data. TCRdb re-analysed the PCR reads in MiXCR, keeping a single row per CDR3 protein. The sample has about 210,000 distinct CDR3 sequences; approximately 28% are singletons. The specimen was blood. These receptors came from a girl under 18 with multiple sclerosis. CDR3s include the opening cysteine and the closing phenylalanine or tryptophan. D genes are given only for firm matches. Clone size is stated in some rows and not others, as once, few, many or a class when expanded.

>TRBJ2-5|NA|TRBV2|NA
TGTGCCAGCAGTGATCCAGGGACGGGAGAGACCCAGTACTTC
CASSDPGTGETQYF
>TRBJ2-3|NA|TRBV20-1|NA
TGCAGTGGCCAGAATACTAGCTGGGCAGATACGCAGTATTTT
CSGQNTSWADTQYF
>TRBJ2-3|NA|TRBV7-2|TRBD1
TGTGCCAGCAGCTCCAGTGCGACAGGGTGGACAGATACGCAGTATTTT
CASSSSATGWTDTQYF
>TRBJ1-2|many|TRBV6-6|NA
TGTGCCAGCAGAGGGGCCACCATTAACTATGGCTACACCTTC
CASRGATINYGYTF
>TRBJ2-5|NA|TRBV10-2|TRBD2
TGCGCCAGCAGTGAGTCGCCTGGGGGGGGAGAGACCCAGTACTTC
CASSESPGGGETQYF
>TRBJ2-7|many|TRBV5-1|NA
TGCGCCAGCAGCTTGGATACCTACGAGCAGTACTTC
CASSLDTYEQYF
>TRBJ2-3|NA|TRBV6-5|NA
TGTGCCAGCAGTGACCGGGACGGGAATGAAAAACTGTATTTT
CASSDRDGNEKLYF
>TRBJ2-1|few|TRBV15|NA
TGTGCCACCAGCAGAGCCGAGGCTAGCTCCTGCAATGAGCAGTTCTTC
CATSRAEASSCNEQFF
>TRBJ2-7|NA|TRBV7-2|TRBD1
TGTGCCAGCAGCACTCGATGGACAGGGTACGAGCAGTACTTC
CASSTRWTGYEQYF
>TRBJ2-7|many|TRBV27|NA
TGTGCCAGGGGGGGGGGCAGATACTACGAGCAGTACTTC
CARGGGRYYEQYF
>TRBJ1-2|NA|TRBV28|NA
TGTGCCAGCAGTAAACAGATGGGTAACTATGGCTACACCTTC
CASSKQMGNYGYTF
>TRBJ2-5|few|TRBV14|NA
TGTGCCAGCAGCCAAGTGGGGATGGCTAGCGTGCAAGAGACCCAGTACTTC
CASSQVGMASVQETQYF
>TRBJ2-5|many|TRBV6-5|NA
TGTGCCAGCAGTTACGACTGGCGGGGACTGTACCAAGAGACCCAGTACTTC
CASSYDWRGLYQETQYF
>TRBJ2-3|NA|TRBV5-4|NA
TGTGCCAGCAGCTTAGAACCCACAGATACGCAGTATTTT
CASSLEPTDTQYF
>TRBJ1-5|NA|TRBV4-1|NA
TGCGCCAGCAGCCCGGACACCCGAAGCAATCAGCCCCAGCATTTT
CASSPDTRSNQPQHF
>TRBJ1-2|NA|TRBV6-5|NA
TGTGCCAGCAGTGACTCGGTAGGGGATCGTGGCTACACCTTC
CASSDSVGDRGYTF
>TRBJ2-1|NA|TRBV11-2|NA
TGTGCCAGCAGCTTAAGAGACTCCAACTCACGGGGGCAGTTCTTC
CASSLRDSNSRGQFF
>TRBJ2-2|few|TRBV5-1|NA
TGCGCCAGCAGCTTCATAGGCGAGAACACCGGGGAGCTGTTTTTT
CASSFIGENTGELFF
>TRBJ2-7|NA|TRBV4-2|TRBD2
TGTGCCAGCAGCCAAGAGCTCTTCCTGCGGGGGGAAAATTTCTACGAGCAGTACTTC
CASSQELFLRGENFYEQYF
>TRBJ2-3|few|TRBV5-1|NA
TGCGCCAGCAGCTTGGCCCTAGGAGTAGATACGCAGTATTTT
CASSLALGVDTQYF
>TRBJ2-5|few|TRBV2|TRBD1
TGTGCCAGCAGTGAAGCTCCGACAGGGGGCTTAGAGACCCAGTACTTC
CASSEAPTGGLETQYF
>TRBJ2-1|NA|TRBV5-1|TRBD2
TGCGCCAGCAGCTTAGGACTAGCGGGGATTCGAAAATCCTACAATGAGCAGTTCTTC
CASSLGLAGIRKSYNEQFF
>TRBJ2-5|many|TRBV10-3|NA
TGTGCCATCAGTGAGTCTGACCGTAGGGAGACCCAGTACTTC
CAISESDRRETQYF
>TRBJ2-7|many|TRBV28|NA
TGTGCCAGCAGCCTTCTCTCCTACGAGCAGTACTTC
CASSLLSYEQYF
>TRBJ2-5|NA|TRBV15|NA
TGTGCCACCAGCCTACTAGGGGACCGGGGGGAGACCCAGTACTTC
CATSLLGDRGETQYF
>TRBJ1-1|few|TRBV13|NA
TGTGCCAGCAGCCGGTTGGAGGGGAACACTGAAGCTTTCTTT
CASSRLEGNTEAFF
>TRBJ2-1|few|TRBV6-1|NA
TGTGCCAGCAGCCCGACGGACCTTTACAATGAGCAGTTCTTC
CASSPTDLYNEQFF
>TRBJ2-4|NA|TRBV5-1|TRBD2
TGCGCCAGCAGCTTGGCCGGGGGAGGGAGAAACATTCAGTACTTC
CASSLAGGGRNIQYF
>TRBJ2-7|NA|TRBV29-1|NA
TGCAGCATTAAAGAACAGCCCTACGAGCAGTACTTC
CSIKEQPYEQYF
>TRBJ2-1|many|TRBV7-9|NA
TGTGCCAGCATCTCGGACTACGAAGTCCGCAATGAGCAGTTCTTC
CASISDYEVRNEQFF
>TRBJ2-7|NA|TRBV5-6|NA
TGTGCCAGCAGCTTGGGAGCGTCTACCCTTTACAATGAGCAGTACTTC
CASSLGASTLYNEQYF
>TRBJ2-7|many|TRBV5-1|NA
TGCGCCAGCAGCTTTGTTCCCGGGACCTACGAGCAGTACTTC
CASSFVPGTYEQYF